This T cell receptor (beta chain) appears in the sequencing data of a study of T cells in narcolepsy. Across the whole study: Healthy controls were enrolled alongside patients with narcolepsy type 1 or type 2.

Using immunoSEQ multiplex PCR, the repertoire was profiled, and TCRdb retains in-frame clones only, with some absent. The sample includes more than 30,000 clones, 84% seen only once; the top ten take around 1.3%. Notes on the study in general: Healthy controls reportedly lacked the autoreactive clonotypes serially found in patients' blood. Some memory CD4+ repertoires had no autoreactive clone sequences. Autoreactive HCRT-specific and TRIB2-specific clonotypes were marked in same-patient CSF-versus-blood CD4+ comparisons.

Germline CDR1 is MDHEN and CDR2 is SYDVKM. The germline V and J ends were trimmed by 7 bases and 5 bases, with 17 bases remaining between them. This CDR3 is 14 amino acids long. As for this clone: Antigen: not known.

The chain carries TRBV28 and TRBJ1-2; tentative D call: TRBD1 (6 bases). The TCR was taken from a human donor with narcolepsy. Sequenced: CD45RA- memory CD4+ T cells from PBMCs. The CDR3 DNA sequence: TGTGCCAGCACCCGCCAGGGGATAGGGTATGGCTACACCTTC. Translating it yields CASTRQGIGYGYTF.